This TCR beta chain was documented in a study of shared T cell receptors in the human thymus. The V gene's germline CDR1 is LNHDA and CDR2 SQIVND (reference sequence). V was clipped by 5 bases and J by 6 bases; unmatched bases: 7. This CDR3 has 15 amino acids. The table came from immunoSEQ multiplex PCR; TCRdb's copy has only in-frame clones and leaves some out. The sample includes 500,000 to 550,000 clones, around three quarters of them seen just once. The sample also formed part of further work on human thymus T cells.

The chain joins TRBV19 to TRBJ2-1; 10 nucleotides align to TRBD1. The specimen sequenced was thymocytes. The sequence derives from a boy under two years old with a congenital heart defect. This CDR3 is CASSDGTGVSNEQFF. The CDR3 nucleotides read TGTGCCAGTAGTGACGGGACAGGGGTAAGCAATGAGCAGTTCTTC.